The next 32 T cell receptor beta chains were all read from a single sample in a study of beta chain features in type 1 diabetes. Reverse transcribing all isolated RNA meant expressed TCRB transcripts were sequenced. The protocol was immunoSEQ multiplex PCR, while the TCRdb copy is restricted to in-frame clones and leaves out a portion. The profile shows some 300,000 clones, around 7.8% of them singletons. Sequenced: central memory CD4+ T cells from blood. These receptor sequences come from a woman aged 18-35 years in good health.

This clone came up a few times. This rearrangement joins TRBV4-3 to TRBJ2-5; TRBD1 matches 10 bases. V lost 0 bases to trimming and J lost 3 bases; unmatched junction nucleotides: 1. The CDR3 length is 15 residues. The germline gives CDR1 LGHNA, CDR2 YSLEER. The CDR3 protein is CASSQEGQGEETQYF. Written as DNA, the CDR3 is TGCGCCAGCAGCCAAGAAGGACAGGGGGAAGAGACCCAGTACTTC.

This clone has just a few counts. V and J are TRBV2 and TRBJ2-3; 9 nucleotides agree with TRBD1. The germline V gene encodes CDR1 SNHLY and CDR2 FYNNEI. The CDR3 contains 15 residues. The ends lost 6 bases at V and 6 bases at J; junction bases unmatched: 10. The CDR3 is CASSQTGTGSDTQYF. CDR3 sequence (DNA): TGTGCCAGCAGCCAAACCGGGACAGGGTCTGATACGCAGTATTTT.

This clone was counted only a few times. The chain employs TRBV6-6 and TRBJ2-7; the match to TRBD1 covers 9 bases. The germline V gene has CDR1 MNHNY and CDR2 SVGAGI (reference sequence). Trimming removed 5 bases from V and 1 base from J; junction bases left unmatched: 9. The CDR3 is 16 residues long. The DNA for the CDR3 is TGTGCCAGCAGTGTTACAGGGGGCCATTATTCCTACGAGCAGTACGTC. Amino acids: CASSVTGGHYSYEQYV.

This clone was counted a few times. This rearrangement joins TRBV18 to TRBJ2-3, with 7 bases identical to TRBD1. V gave up 6 bases and J gave up 1 base; unmatched junction bases: 7. CDR3 length: 15 amino acids. CDR1 is KGHSH, CDR2 LQKENI, per germline. The CDR3 here is CASSRSTGGTDTQYF. CDR3 sequence (DNA): TGTGCCAGCTCTCGATCTACAGGGGGCACAGATACGCAGTATTTT.

This clone was counted only a few times. CDR3 bases: TGTGCCAGCATCTATGAAAGGGGGCAGACCGGAGGCACCATATATTTT. This encodes CASIYERGQTGGTIYF. J is TRBJ1-3 and V is TRBV7-9, with 7 bases identical to TRBD1. Unmatched junction bases numbered 18, after V lost 7 bases and J lost 9 bases. The CDR3 runs to 16 residues. CDR1 and CDR2 from the germline V gene are SEHNR and FQNEAQ (reference sequence).

The J gene is TRBJ2-5, the V gene TRBV2; TRBD2 aligns across 11 bases. The junction had 4 bases not matched to a gene; V was cut back by 2 bases and J by 5 bases. The CDR3 is 15 amino acids. Germline V gene data show CDR1 as SNHLY and CDR2 as FYNNEI. The DNA of the CDR3 is TGTGCCAGCAGTGAAACTAGCGGGGGCGGGGAGACCCAGTACTTC. Translated: CASSETSGGGETQYF.

J is TRBJ2-5 and V is TRBV2, with a weak D call TRBD2 (6 bases). V lost 8 bases and J 4 bases, leaving 14 bases between the germline ends. CDR1 and CDR2 from the germline V gene are SNHLY and FYNNEI. The CDR3 has 13 residues. The DNA of the CDR3 is TGTGCCAGCTTGCGGGGTCTGGGAGAGACCCAGTACTTC. As protein: CASLRGLGETQYF.

In this sample, this clone turned up a few times. The rearrangement links TRBV7-2 to TRBJ1-6, with D possibly matching TRBD1 (5 bases). V was pared by 6 bases and J by 4 bases, with 13 bases between. The CDR3 has 15 residues. Germline-derived CDR1 and CDR2 are SGHTA and FQGNSA. Here the CDR3 reads CASRPGGGYNSPLHF. In DNA, the CDR3 is TGTGCCAGCAGACCCGGGGGGGGATATAATTCACCCCTCCACTTT.

CDR3 amino acids: CASSQPVAGRTQYF. CDR3 bases: TGCGCCAGCAGCCAACCAGTCGCAGGGCGAACGCAGTATTTT. The gene calls are TRBV4-1 and TRBJ2-3, with a tentative D call TRBD1 (5 bases). Germline assignment: CDR1 MGHRA and CDR2 YSYEKL. The V end lost 2 bases, the J end lost 9 bases, and 15 bases lay between the germline ends. The CDR3 is 14 amino acids.

This clone was counted between two and nine times. This chain joins TRBV29-1 and TRBJ1-1; D is undetermined. CDR1 and CDR2 (germline): SQVTM, ANQGSEA. CDR3 length: 13 residues. V dropped 5 bases and J dropped 0 bases, with 10 bases sitting between them. The CDR3 nucleotides are TGCAGCGTTTTACCGGGGATGAACACTGAAGCTTTCTTT. This encodes CSVLPGMNTEAFF.

This clone was detected a few times. The CDR3 coding sequence is TGTGCCAGCAGCGGCGGGACTAGAAGCCAAGAGACCCAGTACTTC. Translated: CASSGGTRSQETQYF. The chain couples TRBV7-2 to TRBJ2-5; 8 bases are a match to TRBD2. Germline V gives CDR1 SGHTA, CDR2 FQGNSA. The CDR3 is 15 residues long. V dropped 5 bases and J dropped 1; count of bases not matched to a gene: 6.

V gene TRBV7-9 combines with J gene TRBJ1-2, with a weak D call TRBD1 (5 bases). Between the trimmed V and J ends, which lost 5 bases and 8 bases, there was a span of 21 bases. The CDR3 runs to 15 residues. Germline CDR1 and CDR2: SEHNR and FQNEAQ (reference sequence). The CDR3 DNA sequence: TGTGCCAGCAGCCGCGAGGCGGCGGGGCTTTACGGCTACACCTTC. It encodes CASSREAAGLYGYTF.

The chain links TRBV28 to TRBJ1-1; no reliable D call. The germline gives CDR1 MDHEN, CDR2 SYDVKM. The CDR3 has 15 residues. V dropped 4 bases and J dropped 3 bases, with 15 bases sitting between them. Written as DNA, the CDR3 is TGTGCCAGCAGTTCCCCCACCGGAGGTTACACTGAAGCTTTCTTT. Amino acid sequence: CASSSPTGGYTEAFF.

This clone occurred many times. The gene calls are TRBV28 and TRBJ1-2; maybe TRBD1 (6 bases). V gave up 2 bases and J gave up 2 bases, with 6 bases separating them. The CDR3 runs to 13 residues. CDR1 and CDR2 from the germline V gene are MDHEN and SYDVKM. The CDR3 is CASSLTGNYGYTF. Written as DNA, the CDR3 is TGTGCCAGCAGTTTAACAGGGAACTATGGCTACACCTTC.

The rearrangement links TRBV13 to TRBJ1-1, with a tentative D call TRBD1 (5 bases). The CDR3 consists of 15 residues. V was shortened by 3 bases and J by 4 bases, with 15 bases between the two germline ends. Germline V gives CDR1 PRHDT, CDR2 FYEKMQ (reference sequence). CDR3 bases: TGTGCCAGCAGCTTGGAGGGGTTCAAACCCACTGAAGCTTTCTTT. It translates to CASSLEGFKPTEAFF.

This clone has more than one count but fewer than ten. This chain uses TRBV19 with TRBJ1-5, with D possibly matching TRBD1 (5 bases). CDR3 size: 13 residues. Germline V gene sequence: CDR1 LNHDA, CDR2 SQIVND (reference sequence). V was clipped by 6 bases and J by 4 bases, with 10 bases between them. In DNA form, the CDR3 reads TGTGCCAGTAGGTGCGGGGGGAATCAGCCCCAGCATTTT. Translation: CASRCGGNQPQHF.

This clone turned up a few times. A much more abundant neighbour one base away suggests this may be a read error. The V call is TRBV7-3, the J call TRBJ2-6; D is unresolved. V lost 4 bases to trimming and J lost 1 base, with 2 bases between them. This CDR3 comprises 13 residues. Germline V CDR1 and CDR2: SGHTA, FQGTGA. The CDR3 sequence: CASSSSGANVLTF. In DNA, the CDR3 is TGTGCCAGCAGCTCGTCTGGGGCCAACGTCCTGACTTTC.

This clone came up a few times. The V and J genes are TRBV7-2 and TRBJ1-2; D may be TRBD1 (6 bases). The CDR3 is 13 residues long. Germline V lookup: CDR1 SGHTA, CDR2 FQGNSA. Trimming pared 3 bases from V and 6 bases from J, leaving 11 bases between. The CDR3 DNA reads TGTGCCAGCAGCTTTACAGGGCCCCATGGCTACACCTTC. Translated: CASSFTGPHGYTF. Drawing the rest from reference TRBV7-2 and TRBJ1-2, the complete variable domain is GAGVSQSPSNKVTEKGKDVELRCDPISGHTALYWYRQSLGQGLEFLIYFQGNSAPDKSGLPSDRFSAERTGGSVSTLTIQRTQQEDSAVYLCASSFTGPHGYTFGSGTRLTVV.

The J gene is TRBJ1-2, the V gene TRBV6-6, with TRBD1 matching 7 bases. Germline CDR1 MNHNY, CDR2 SVGAGI (reference sequence). Germline trimming cut 6 bases from V and 4 bases from J; bases unmatched to any gene: 5. This CDR3 has 13 amino acids. The CDR3 nucleotides read TGTGCCAGCAGAGGGGGCGCTGGCTATGGCTACACCTTC. This translates into CASRGGAGYGYTF.

The rearrangement links TRBV2 to TRBJ1-1; the D is unclear. Trimming took 6 bases from V and 6 from J, leaving 17 bases between them. This CDR3 contains 14 residues. CDR1 and CDR2 from the germline V gene are SNHLY and FYNNEI. CDR3 sequence (DNA): TGTGCCAGCAGCCCATCCTACTCGCGGCCTGAAGCTTTCTTT. Protein sequence: CASSPSYSRPEAFF.

This clone was counted a few times. J is TRBJ2-2 and V is TRBV7-2; no clear D gene. The CDR3 loop spans 14 amino acids. The germline V and J ends were trimmed by 6 bases and 5 bases, with 13 bases remaining between them. Germline V gives CDR1 SGHTA, CDR2 FQGNSA. The CDR3 sequence: CASSETIRTGELFF. The DNA for the CDR3 is TGTGCCAGCAGTGAAACGATTCGAACCGGGGAGCTGTTTTTT. Full variable domain (remainder filled in from reference TRBV7-2 and TRBJ2-2): GAGVSQSPSNKVTEKGKDVELRCDPISGHTALYWYRQSLGQGLEFLIYFQGNSAPDKSGLPSDRFSAERTGGSVSTLTIQRTQQEDSAVYLCASSETIRTGELFFGEGSRLTVL.

This clone showed up many times. V is TRBV18 and J is TRBJ2-7; 9 bases match TRBD1. The CDR3 is made up of 14 amino acids. Germline V gene data show CDR1 as KGHSH and CDR2 as LQKENI. The junction had 5 bases not matched to a gene; V was cut back by 2 bases and J by 6 bases. For the CDR3, the DNA is TGTGCCAGCTCACCAGGGACAGGGACTCGCGAGCAGTACTTC. Translation: CASSPGTGTREQYF.

This clone was picked up many times. The chain has TRBV5-4 and TRBJ1-6; 9 bases align to TRBD1. This CDR3 has 16 amino acids. The germline CDR1 and CDR2 sequences are SGHNT and YYREEE (reference sequence). Trimming cost V 4 bases and J 6 bases; bases outside gene matches: 8. CDR3 loop: CASSPITGGINSPLHF. The CDR3 DNA follows: TGTGCCAGCAGCCCAATTACAGGGGGCATTAATTCACCCCTCCACTTT.

V gene TRBV5-1 combines with J gene TRBJ2-1; D may be TRBD1 (6 bases). The CDR3 spans 14 residues. V was trimmed by 4 bases and J by 5 bases, leaving 13 bases between them. Germline V gene lookup returns CDR1 SGHRS and CDR2 YFSETQ. In DNA, the CDR3 is TGCGCCAGCAGCGCAGGGGTTCGAAACAATGAGCAGTTCTTC. It specifies CASSAGVRNNEQFF.

This clone turned up a few times. The V call is TRBV5-1, the J call TRBJ2-7, with a possible D match to TRBD2 (6 bases). Trimming took off 5 bases at V and 6 bases at J, with 6 bases between the two ends. The CDR3 consists of 10 residues. Germline V gene lookup returns CDR1 SGHRS and CDR2 YFSETQ. Written as DNA, the CDR3 is TGCGCCAGCAGGGAGGGCGAGCAGTACGTC. This codes for CASREGEQYV.

The sample holds a few counts of this clone. The rearrangement joins TRBV4-3 to TRBJ1-2; unclear D gene. Per germline, CDR1 LGHNA and CDR2 YSLEER. The CDR3 loop spans 14 amino acids. Trimming cost V 0 bases and J 3 bases, with 8 bases left between them. The CDR3 loop reads CASSQDFKDYGYTF. In DNA form, the CDR3 reads TGCGCCAGCAGCCAAGATTTTAAAGACTATGGCTACACCTTC.

This clone was seen a handful of times. The chain recombines TRBV5-1 with TRBJ2-1; D perhaps matches TRBD1 (5 bases). This CDR3 has 15 amino acids. V gave up 0 bases and J gave up 6 bases, with 13 bases separating them. Germline V gene data show CDR1 as SGHRS and CDR2 as YFSETQ. CDR3 residues: CASSLGQSLGNEQFF. The DNA of the CDR3 is TGCGCCAGCAGCTTGGGACAGAGCTTGGGCAATGAGCAGTTCTTC.

V and J are TRBV7-9 and TRBJ2-1; D is undetermined. The CDR3 is 13 amino acids. V was pared by 8 bases and J by 0 bases, with 8 bases between. Germline V CDR1 and CDR2: SEHNR, FQNEAQ (reference sequence). The CDR3 loop is CASSASSYNEQFF. In DNA, the CDR3 is TGTGCCAGCTCGGCTAGCTCCTACAATGAGCAGTTCTTC.

The sample holds a few counts of this clone. The rearrangement links TRBV7-9 to TRBJ2-2, with D possibly TRBD1 on 5 matching bases. In germline, CDR1 is SEHNR, CDR2 FQNEAQ (reference sequence). Trimming left V 6 bases short and J 6 bases short, with 14 bases between. This CDR3 comprises 14 residues. The CDR3, as DNA: TGTGCCAGCAGTCCCAGGAACAGGCCCGGGGAGCTGTTTTTT. Translating gives CASSPRNRPGELFF.

Details on this clone: The junction differs from germline at one of its ends, possibly a read error. V usage is TRBV7-9 and J usage is TRBJ2-2; 8 bases fit TRBD2. This CDR3 comprises 17 residues. Germline V lookup: CDR1 SEHNR, CDR2 FQNEAQ (reference sequence). Written as DNA, the CDR3 is TGCGCCAGCAGCCAAGCGTATAGCGGGGCGAACACCGGGGAGCTGTTTTTT. This translates into CASSQAYSGANTGELFF.

The chain couples TRBV6-1 to TRBJ2-2; D is possibly TRBD1 or TRBD2 (5 bases each). Germline lookup yields CDR1 MNHNS and CDR2 SASEGT. The CDR3 runs to 15 residues. V was shortened by 8 bases and J by 2 bases, with 15 bases between the two germline ends. This CDR3 is CASARDRLNTGELFF. The CDR3 coding sequence is TGTGCCAGCGCCAGGGACCGACTAAACACCGGGGAGCTGTTTTTT.

The V gene is TRBV7-2, the J gene TRBJ2-7; D uncertain. The CDR3 has 14 amino acids. Germline lookup yields CDR1 SGHTA and CDR2 FQGNSA. The V end was cut by 5 bases, the J end by 0 bases, with 11 bases between. In DNA, the CDR3 is TGTGCCAGCAGCCCCAGACCCTCCTCCTACGAGCAGTACGTC. It codes for CASSPRPSSYEQYV.